This T cell receptor beta chain was captured in a study of T cells in Graves' hyperthyroidism and ophthalmopathy. Amplified regions were TCR beta CDR3 sequences from RNA transcripts. A set of HTBI primers served as the primers for a first-round RT-PCR of the TCR CDR3. TCRdb recomputed calls from the multiplex PCR reads with MiXCR, one row per CDR3 protein. The sample has hundreds of thousands of distinct CDR3 sequences, about 17% seen once; the top ten hold about a sixth. This clonotype appeared many times. These patients, aged 18 to 65, had recently diagnosed hyperthyroidism lasting under 2 months. Orbital computed tomography and thyroid ultrasound, together with serum TRAb and thyroxine and clinical symptoms, were used for diagnoses. V lost 5 bases, J lost 0 bases, and 10 bases lay in between. The CDR3 loop spans 13 amino acids. Per germline, CDR1 GTSNPN and CDR2 SVGIG (reference sequence).

This sequence joins TRBV30 and TRBJ1-1, with D unclear. This TCR derives from a woman aged 50 to 60 with Graves' hyperthyroidism that later progressed to Graves' ophthalmopathy. Sequenced material: blood. CDR3 region: CAWYGDLNTEAFF. The CDR3 coding sequence is TGTGCCTGGTACGGTGATTTGAACACTGAAGCTTTCTTT.